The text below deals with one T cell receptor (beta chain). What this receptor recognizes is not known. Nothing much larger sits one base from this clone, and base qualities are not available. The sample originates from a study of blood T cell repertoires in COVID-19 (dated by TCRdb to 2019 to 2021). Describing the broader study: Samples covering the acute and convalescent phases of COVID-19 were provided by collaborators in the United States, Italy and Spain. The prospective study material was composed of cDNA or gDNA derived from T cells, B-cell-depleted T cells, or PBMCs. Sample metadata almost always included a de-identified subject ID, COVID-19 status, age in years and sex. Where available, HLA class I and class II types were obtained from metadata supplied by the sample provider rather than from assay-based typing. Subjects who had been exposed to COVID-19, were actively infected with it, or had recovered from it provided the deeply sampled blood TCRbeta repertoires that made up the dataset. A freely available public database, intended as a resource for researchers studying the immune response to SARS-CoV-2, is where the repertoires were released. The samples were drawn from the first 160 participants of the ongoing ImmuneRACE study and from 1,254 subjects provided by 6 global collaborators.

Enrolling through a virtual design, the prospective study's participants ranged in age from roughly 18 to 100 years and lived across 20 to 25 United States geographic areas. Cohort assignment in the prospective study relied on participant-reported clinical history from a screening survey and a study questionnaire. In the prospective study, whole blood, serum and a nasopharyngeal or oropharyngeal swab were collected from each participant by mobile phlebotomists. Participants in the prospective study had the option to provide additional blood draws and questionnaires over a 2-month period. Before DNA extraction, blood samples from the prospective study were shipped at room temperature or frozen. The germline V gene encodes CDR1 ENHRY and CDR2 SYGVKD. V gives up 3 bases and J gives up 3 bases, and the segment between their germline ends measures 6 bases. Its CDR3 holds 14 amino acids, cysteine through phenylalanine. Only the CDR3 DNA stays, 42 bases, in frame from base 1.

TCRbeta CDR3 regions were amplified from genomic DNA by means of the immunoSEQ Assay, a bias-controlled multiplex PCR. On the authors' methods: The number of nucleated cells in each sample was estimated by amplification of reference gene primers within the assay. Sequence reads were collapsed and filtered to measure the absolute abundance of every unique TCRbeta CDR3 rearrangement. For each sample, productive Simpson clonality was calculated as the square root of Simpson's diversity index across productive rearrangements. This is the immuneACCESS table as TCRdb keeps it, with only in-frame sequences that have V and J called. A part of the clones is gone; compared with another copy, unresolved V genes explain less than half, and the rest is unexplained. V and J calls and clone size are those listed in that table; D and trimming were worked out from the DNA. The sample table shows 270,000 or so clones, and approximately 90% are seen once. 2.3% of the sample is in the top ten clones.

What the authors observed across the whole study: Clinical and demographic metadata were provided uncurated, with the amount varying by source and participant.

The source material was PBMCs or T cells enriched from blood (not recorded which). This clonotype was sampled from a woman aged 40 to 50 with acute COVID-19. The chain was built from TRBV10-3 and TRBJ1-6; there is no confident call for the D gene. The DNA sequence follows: TGTGCCATCAGTGAACTGAGCTATAATTCACCCCTCCACTTT. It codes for CAISELSYNSPLHF.